This entry features one T cell receptor (beta chain) sequence. The data were produced by immunoSEQ multiplex PCR, yet TCRdb's version contains in-frame clones alone and is incomplete. The sample consists of 130,000 to 150,000 clones, about 86% of them appearing once. Between the trimmed V and J ends, which lost 6 bases and 8 bases, there was a span of 19 bases. Germline V gives CDR1 MDHEN, CDR2 SYDVKM. The CDR3 contains 14 residues. This specimen belongs to a study of blood T cell repertoires in COVID-19. The rearrangement links TRBV28 to TRBJ1-2; D is possibly TRBD1 (6 bases). Sequencing was carried out using peripheral blood. This clonotype originated in a woman aged 40 to 55 with acute or convalescent COVID-19. In DNA form, the CDR3 reads TGTGCCAGCAGACAACGAACAGGGTCAGCGGGCTACACCTTC. It encodes CASRQRTGSAGYTF.